These 8 T cell receptor beta chains came from one sample sequenced in a study of T cell responses to AZD1222 COVID-19 vaccine (dated by TCRdb to the early 2020s). In light of the paper, this sample's time point label describes: baseline before first vaccination. Library method: the immunoSEQ multiplex PCR assay. TCRdb limited this immuneACCESS table to in-frame rearrangements with V and J called. A share of clones is missing; checked studies link under half to unresolved V genes, and the rest is unexplained. This sample comprises 100,000 to 150,000 clones, approximately 94% of them detected only once. Clones ranked in the top ten supply 6.6% of the sample. The starting material was peripheral blood, obtained on day 0 of AZD1222 vaccination. These receptors originate from an adult in good health.

The J gene is TRBJ1-1, the V gene TRBV28; 7 bases match TRBD1. J lost 4 bases, V lost 5 bases, and 10 bases had no gene match. This CDR3 comprises 15 residues. Germline CDR1 and CDR2: MDHEN and SYDVKM. The CDR3 DNA sequence: TGTGCCAGCAGTGGCCGGACAGGAAGGGGCACTGAAGCTTTCTTT. It encodes CASSGRTGRGTEAFF.

DNA of the CDR3: TGTGCCAGCAGCACAAGGGACAGGGGTGGCAATCAGCCCCAGCATTTT. It specifies CASSTRDRGGNQPQHF. The V call is TRBV5-5, the J call TRBJ1-5, with 10 bases lining up with TRBD1. The CDR3 sequence is 16 residues long. The V and J ends lost 4 bases and 2 bases, in that order; junction bases with no gene match: 6. The germline CDR1 and CDR2 sequences are SGHKS and YYEKEE (reference sequence). Variable domain in full (rest from reference TRBV5-5 and TRBJ1-5): DAGVTQSPTHLIKTRGQQVTLRCSPISGHKSVSWYQQVLGQGPQFIFQYYEKEERGRGNFPDRFSARQFPNYSSELNVNALLLGDSALYLCASSTRDRGGNQPQHFGDGTRLSIL.

The chain carries TRBV4-2 and TRBJ2-7; D call uncertain. V lost 1 base and J 2 bases, leaving 9 bases between the germline ends. CDR3 length: 14 amino acids. Germline values: CDR1 LGHNA, CDR2 YNFKEQ. The DNA of the CDR3 is TGTGCCAGCAGCCAAGCCCCCGGGCCCTACGAGCAGTACTTC. This translates into CASSQAPGPYEQYF.

This clone was recorded once. The V gene is TRBV9, the J gene TRBJ2-7; 9 nucleotides match TRBD1. Germline loops: CDR1 SGDLS, CDR2 YYNGEE. V was pared by 2 bases and J by 6 bases, with 9 bases of the junction left unmatched. The CDR3 totals 15 residues. The DNA of the CDR3 is TGTGCCAGCAGCGTCGCCGGGACAGGGATGTCCGAGCAGTACTTC. Amino acid sequence: CASSVAGTGMSEQYF.

This chain connects TRBV19 to TRBJ1-5; D not certain. The CDR3 is 14 amino acids. The germline V gene encodes CDR1 LNHDA and CDR2 SQIVND (reference sequence). The V gene lost 3 bases and the J gene lost 0 bases, with 6 bases spanning the gap. The CDR3 DNA sequence: TGTGCCAGTAGTATCTGGGGTAGCAATCAGCCCCAGCATTTT. Its protein is CASSIWGSNQPQHF.

CDR3 sequence: CASRQQGFNGYTF. The CDR3 DNA follows: TGTGCCAGCAGACAACAGGGGTTCAATGGCTACACCTTC. This chain joins TRBV7-9 and TRBJ1-2; 7 nucleotides match TRBD1. The V gene end was trimmed by 6 bases and the J gene end by 6 bases; junction bases not matched to a gene: 7. The CDR3 loop spans 13 amino acids. The germline gives CDR1 SEHNR, CDR2 FQNEAQ (reference sequence).

This chain joins TRBV10-3 and TRBJ1-2; D is possibly TRBD1 (5 bases). The CDR3 length is 15 residues. Germline CDR1 and CDR2: ENHRY and SYGVKD. V gave up 2 bases and J gave up 1 base, with 11 bases separating them. CDR3 DNA: TGTGCCATCAGTGAGCCAGGGACGGTTAACTATGGCTACACCTTC. Its translation is CAISEPGTVNYGYTF.

CDR3 amino acids: CASSVEGGWSYEQYF. The CDR3 nucleotides are TGTGCCAGCAGCGTAGAAGGGGGCTGGTCCTACGAGCAGTACTTC. The chain recombines TRBV9 with TRBJ2-7; 7 positions agree with TRBD1. V shed 0 bases, J shed 1 base, and the junction held 4 bases outside the gene matches. CDR3 size: 15 residues. The germline V gene encodes CDR1 SGDLS and CDR2 YYNGEE.